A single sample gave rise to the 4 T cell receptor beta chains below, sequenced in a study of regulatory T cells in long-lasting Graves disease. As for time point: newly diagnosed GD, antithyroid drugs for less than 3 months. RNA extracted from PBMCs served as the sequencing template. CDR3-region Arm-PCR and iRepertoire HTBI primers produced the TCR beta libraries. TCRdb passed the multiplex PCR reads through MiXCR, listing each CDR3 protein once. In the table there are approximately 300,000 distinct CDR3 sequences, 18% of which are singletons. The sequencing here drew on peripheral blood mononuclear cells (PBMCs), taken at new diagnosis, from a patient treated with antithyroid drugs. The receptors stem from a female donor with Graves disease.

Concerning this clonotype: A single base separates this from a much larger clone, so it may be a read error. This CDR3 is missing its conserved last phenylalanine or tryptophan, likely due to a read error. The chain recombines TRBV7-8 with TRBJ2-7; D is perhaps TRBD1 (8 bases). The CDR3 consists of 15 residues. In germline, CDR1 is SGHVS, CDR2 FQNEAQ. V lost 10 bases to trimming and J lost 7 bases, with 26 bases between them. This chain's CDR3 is CAIMGQEGGGGEQYS. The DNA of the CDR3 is TGTGCCATCATGGGACAGGAAGGAGGGGGGGGGGAGCAGTACTCC.

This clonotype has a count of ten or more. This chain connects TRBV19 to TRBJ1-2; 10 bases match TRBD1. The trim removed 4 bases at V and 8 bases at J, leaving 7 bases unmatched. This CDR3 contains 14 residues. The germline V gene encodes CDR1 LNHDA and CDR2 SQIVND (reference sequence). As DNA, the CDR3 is TGTGCCAGTAGTACCGACAGGGGGCTGAAGGGCTACACCTTC. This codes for CASSTDRGLKGYTF. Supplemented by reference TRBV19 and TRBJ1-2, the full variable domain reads DGGITQSPKYLFRKEGQNVTLSCEQNLNHDAMYWYRQDPGQGLRLIYYSQIVNDFQKGDIAEGYSVSREKKESFPLTVTSAQKNPTAFYLCASSTDRGLKGYTFGSGTRLTVV.

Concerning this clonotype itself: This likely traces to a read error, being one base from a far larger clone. The CDR3 loop is CASSPRLARETQYF. CDR3 sequence (DNA): TGTGCCAGCAGCCCCAGGTTAGCGAGAGAGACCCAGTACTTC. The chain has TRBV27 and TRBJ2-3, with D perhaps matching TRBD2 (5 bases). Matching the DNA end better, TRBJ2-5 makes the J call doubtful. The CDR3 covers 14 residues. CDR1 MNHEY and CDR2 SMNVEV come from the germline V gene (reference sequence).

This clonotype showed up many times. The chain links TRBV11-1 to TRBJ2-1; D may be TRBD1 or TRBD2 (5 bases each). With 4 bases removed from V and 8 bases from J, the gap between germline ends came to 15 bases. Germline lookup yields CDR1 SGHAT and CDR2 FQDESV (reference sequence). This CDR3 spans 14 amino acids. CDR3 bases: TGTGCCAGCAGCTCGCGGACCGGGGCGGATGAGCAGTTCTTC. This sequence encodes CASSSRTGADEQFF.